Below are 25 T cell receptor beta chains sequenced from a single sample in a study of cytomegalovirus exposure and HLA in healthy donors. PCR amplification relied on 60 Vbeta primers (plus 13 Jbeta primers). Libraries were prepared by immunoSEQ multiplex PCR; TCRdb keeps only in-frame clonotypes and omits some of them. The sample holds fewer than 200,000 clones, around 74% seen once. Source material: PBMCs. The receptors originated from a female donor in good health and CMV-seronegative.

V usage is TRBV14 and J usage is TRBJ2-1, with TRBD2 identical over 7 bases. V trimming: 0 bases; J trimming: 2 bases; junction bases outside the gene matches: 4. The CDR3 runs to 16 residues. The V gene's germline CDR1 is SGHDN and CDR2 FVKESK. CDR3: CASSQDQAGTYNEQFF. The CDR3 bases are TGTGCCAGCAGCCAAGATCAAGCGGGAACCTACAATGAGCAGTTCTTC. The whole variable domain, filled in from reference TRBV14 and TRBJ2-1, reads EAGVTQFPSHSVIEKGQTVTLRCDPISGHDNLYWYRRVMGKEIKFLLHFVKESKQDESGMPNNRFLAERTGGTYSTLKVQPAELEDSGVYFCASSQDQAGTYNEQFFGPGTRLTVL.

The rearrangement links TRBV5-4 to TRBJ2-1, with 7 bases fitting TRBD1. Germline V gene sequence: CDR1 SGHNT, CDR2 YYREEE (reference sequence). This CDR3 spans 15 amino acids. Losses at the gene ends were 4 bases for V and 4 bases for J; bases not matched to a gene: 8. The CDR3 nucleotides read TGTGCCAGCAGCGTCCGGGACAGAATATACAATGAGCAGTTCTTC. Amino acids: CASSVRDRIYNEQFF. The full variable domain, in which reference TRBV5-4 and TRBJ2-1 provide the parts outside the CDR3, is ETGVTQSPTHLIKTRGQQVTLRCSSQSGHNTVSWYQQALGQGPQFIFQYYREEENGRGNFPPRFSGLQFPNYSSELNVNALELDDSALYLCASSVRDRIYNEQFFGPGTRLTVL.

The rearrangement links TRBV30 to TRBJ1-5; unclear D gene. With 1 base removed from V and 3 bases from J, the gap between germline ends came to 10 bases. CDR1 and CDR2 from the germline V gene are GTSNPN and SVGIG (reference sequence). The CDR3 totals 14 residues. CDR3 amino acids: CAWSDARFNQPQHF. The CDR3 coding sequence is TGTGCCTGGAGTGATGCCAGATTCAATCAGCCCCAGCATTTT. Variable domain in full (rest from reference TRBV30 and TRBJ1-5): SQTIHQWPATLVQPVGSPLSLECTVEGTSNPNLYWYRQAAGRGLQLLFYSVGIGQISSEVPQNLSASRPQDRQFILSSKKLLLSDSGFYLCAWSDARFNQPQHFGDGTRLSIL.

The V call is TRBV2, the J call TRBJ2-7; 7 nucleotides align to TRBD2. The CDR3 totals 12 residues. Trimming took 6 bases from V and 4 from J; bases not matched to a gene: 3. Germline values: CDR1 SNHLY, CDR2 FYNNEI. The CDR3 coding sequence is TGTGCCAGCAGGTTCGGGGGGTACGAGCAGTACTTC. Its protein product is CASRFGGYEQYF. Supplemented by reference TRBV2 and TRBJ2-7, the full variable domain reads EPEVTQTPSHQVTQMGQEVILRCVPISNHLYFYWYRQILGQKVEFLVSFYNNEISEKSEIFDDQFSVERPDGSNFTLKIRSTKLEDSAMYFCASRFGGYEQYFGPGTRLTVT.

The chain joins TRBV25-1 to TRBJ1-2; 8 bases match TRBD1. J was trimmed by 8 bases and V by 5 bases; bases with no gene match: 16. The CDR3 is 16 amino acids. Germline V gene lookup returns CDR1 MGHDK and CDR2 SYGVNS. CDR3 residues: CASSHSLTGGFGGYTF. CDR3 DNA: TGTGCCAGCAGTCACTCCCTCACAGGGGGTTTTGGCGGCTACACCTTC.

The chain has TRBV6-5 and TRBJ2-1; TRBD2 matches at 8 bases. The CDR3 has 14 amino acids. The V and J ends lost 6 bases and 4 bases, in that order; junction bases with no gene match: 5. The V gene's germline CDR1 is MNHEY and CDR2 SVGAGI. In nucleotides, the CDR3 is TGTGCCAGCAGGGAGACTAGCGAGTACAATGAGCAGTTCTTC. It yields the protein CASRETSEYNEQFF.

This clone was recorded only once. The chain joins TRBV5-1 to TRBJ1-3; perhaps TRBD1 as D (5 bases). The CDR3 is made up of 15 amino acids. Trimming shortened V by 5 bases and J by 0 bases, and 12 bases separated the two germline ends. Germline-derived CDR1 and CDR2 are SGHRS and YFSETQ. The CDR3 here is CASRPLTDSGNTIYF. The CDR3 DNA sequence: TGCGCCAGCAGGCCCCTGACAGACTCTGGAAACACCATATATTTT.

This clone has a single count. This chain links TRBV7-3 with TRBJ2-7; possibly TRBD2 for D (6 bases). V lost 5 bases and J 4 bases, leaving 12 bases between the germline ends. The CDR3 is 13 residues long. Germline-derived CDR1 and CDR2 are SGHTA and FQGTGA. As DNA, the CDR3 is TGTGCCAGCAGCCAGGGACGGGAGTACGAGCAGTACTTC. Protein sequence: CASSQGREYEQYF.

The V gene is TRBV7-9, the J gene TRBJ1-4, with D maybe TRBD1 (6 bases). CDR3 size: 17 residues. Looked up from germline, CDR1 is SEHNR and CDR2 is FQNEAQ (reference sequence). The V gene lost 5 bases and the J gene lost 8 bases, with 24 bases spanning the gap. CDR3 sequence reads: CASSRGARGLREEKLFF. The CDR3 region has the DNA TGTGCCAGCAGCCGAGGGGCCAGGGGTCTCCGGGAAGAAAAACTGTTTTTT.

This clone came up a few times. The chain joins TRBV19 to TRBJ2-7; the D gene is possibly TRBD1 (6 bases). The CDR3 has 14 amino acids. V was shortened by 4 bases and J by 7 bases, with 17 bases between the two germline ends. CDR1 is LNHDA, CDR2 SQIVND, per germline (reference sequence). CDR3 nucleotides: TGTGCCAGTAGTAGAACAACAGGGATAGGGGAGCAGTACTTC. Translation: CASSRTTGIGEQYF.

The chain employs TRBV5-1 and TRBJ2-1, with D perhaps matching TRBD2 (5 bases). V dropped 7 bases and J dropped 4 bases, with 12 bases sitting between them. Germline values: CDR1 SGHRS, CDR2 YFSETQ. CDR3 length: 13 residues. CDR3 nucleotides: TGCGCCAGCGCCATAACGGGATACAATGAGCAGTTCTTC. It is translated as CASAITGYNEQFF. The full variable domain, rest sourced from reference TRBV5-1 and TRBJ2-1, is KAGVTQTPRYLIKTRGQQVTLSCSPISGHRSVSWYQQTPGQGLQFLFEYFSETQRNKGNFPGRFSGRQFSNSRSEMNVSTLELGDSALYLCASAITGYNEQFFGPGTRLTVL.

The chain carries TRBV6-6 and TRBJ1-1, with a weak D call TRBD1 (5 bases). Germline CDR1 reads MNHNY; CDR2 reads SVGAGI (reference sequence). The CDR3 extends over 12 amino acids. V was cut by 2 bases and J by 10 bases, with 11 bases left in between. The CDR3 loop is CASSYGASGAFF. CDR3 nucleotides: TGTGCCAGCAGTTACGGGGCCTCCGGAGCTTTCTTT.

This sequence joins TRBV9 and TRBJ2-7; tentatively, D is TRBD1 (5 bases). There are 15 residues in the CDR3. The germline gives CDR1 SGDLS, CDR2 YYNGEE. Trimming removed 0 bases at V and 0 bases at J, with 10 bases between. CDR3 nucleotides: TGTGCCAGCAGCGTAGAAGGGGTCGGCTCCTACGAGCAGTACTTC. Protein product: CASSVEGVGSYEQYF.

The genes are TRBV19 and TRBJ1-2; 8 nucleotides line up with TRBD1. The V and J ends lost 3 bases and 6 bases, in that order; junction bases with no gene match: 12. CDR1 is LNHDA, CDR2 SQIVND, per germline (reference sequence). The length of the CDR3 is 16 residues. CDR3 nucleotides: TGTGCCAGTAGTATGCCGATGGGGCAGGGGGCGAATGGCTACACCTTC. Translation gives CASSMPMGQGANGYTF.

This clone appeared a single time. The rearrangement joins TRBV29-1 to TRBJ2-7; D is possibly TRBD1 (6 bases). With 0 bases removed from V and 3 bases from J, the gap between germline ends came to 15 bases. CDR3 length: 15 residues. Germline values: CDR1 SQVTM, CDR2 ANQGSEA. The CDR3 nucleotides read TGCAGCGTTGAAGATCAACAGGGTGGGCGCTACGAGCAGTACTTC. Its translation: CSVEDQQGGRYEQYF.

This clone has more than one count but fewer than ten. The gene calls are TRBV5-1 and TRBJ1-2; a weak D match, TRBD1 (6 bases). The germline gives CDR1 SGHRS, CDR2 YFSETQ. The V and J ends lost 3 bases and 4 bases respectively, with 16 bases between them. The CDR3 consists of 15 residues. CDR3 DNA sequence: TGCGCCAGCAGCTCGGGGGGCAGCGTTACCTATGGCTACACCTTC. Protein sequence: CASSSGGSVTYGYTF.

This clone was found a few times. The same CDR3 arises from other DNA sequences in this sample as well. V gene TRBV4-1 combines with J gene TRBJ1-2; D is uncertain. V dropped 1 base and J dropped 5 bases, with 8 bases sitting between them. The V gene's germline CDR1 is MGHRA and CDR2 YSYEKL. The CDR3 consists of 13 residues. In nucleotides, the CDR3 is TGCGCCAGCAGCCAAGTTGGGCTGTATGGCTACACCTTC. Translating gives CASSQVGLYGYTF.

The rearrangement uses TRBV29-1 and TRBJ2-3; D unresolved. V was trimmed by 1 base and J by 4 bases, leaving 6 bases between them. Germline V CDR1 and CDR2: SQVTM, ANQGSEA. The CDR3 totals 12 residues. The CDR3 nucleotides read TGCAGCGTTGAAGGGAGCGCAGATACGCAGTATTTT. This encodes CSVEGSADTQYF.

The chain carries TRBV18 and TRBJ2-7, with 10 bases aligning to TRBD2. CDR1 KGHSH and CDR2 LQKENI come from the germline V gene. The CDR3 sequence is 17 residues long. Trimming removed 3 bases from V and 3 bases from J; junction bases left unmatched: 11. In nucleotides, the CDR3 is TGTGCCAGCTCACCTCCAGTAACTAGCGGGAAGGTCTACGAGCAGTACTTC. Protein sequence: CASSPPVTSGKVYEQYF.

On this clone itself: The same CDR3 is also encoded by other DNA sequences in this sample. The rearrangement uses TRBV27 and TRBJ1-6, with no clear D. The CDR3 loop spans 16 amino acids. The germline V and J ends were trimmed by 2 bases and 0 bases, with 8 bases remaining between them. Per the germline V gene, CDR1 is MNHEY and CDR2 is SMNVEV (reference sequence). The CDR3 spells CASSLNGNSYNSPLHF. For the CDR3, the DNA is TGTGCCAGCAGTTTAAATGGCAACTCCTATAATTCACCCCTCCACTTT.

A single count supports this clone. Other DNA sequences of this sample code for an identical CDR3. The chain joins TRBV5-4 to TRBJ2-5, with D perhaps matching TRBD1 (6 bases). Germline-derived CDR1 and CDR2 are SGHNT and YYREEE (reference sequence). The V end was cut by 0 bases, the J end by 3 bases, with 6 bases between. The CDR3 consists of 13 residues. CDR3 amino acids: CASSLDREETQYF. CDR3 DNA sequence: TGTGCCAGCAGCTTGGACAGGGAAGAGACCCAGTACTTC. The full variable domain, its missing parts supplied by reference TRBV5-4 and TRBJ2-5, is ETGVTQSPTHLIKTRGQQVTLRCSSQSGHNTVSWYQQALGQGPQFIFQYYREEENGRGNFPPRFSGLQFPNYSSELNVNALELDDSALYLCASSLDREETQYFGPGTRLLVL.

J is TRBJ2-1 and V is TRBV6-1; 12 positions agree with TRBD1. V lost 2 bases to trimming and J lost 9 bases; unmatched junction nucleotides: 11. Germline CDR1 MNHNS, CDR2 SASEGT. CDR3 length equals 17 residues. The CDR3 bases are TGTGCCAGCAGTGAACAGCTTGGGGACAGGGGGCTTGGTGAGCAGTTCTTC. The encoded protein is CASSEQLGDRGLGEQFF.

CDR3 amino acids: CASSLSGGTEAFF. For the CDR3, the DNA is TGCGCCAGCAGCTTAAGTGGAGGTACTGAAGCTTTCTTT. This chain links TRBV5-1 with TRBJ1-1; no clear D. The V end lost 2 bases, the J end lost 5 bases, and 10 bases lay between the germline ends. Looked up from germline, CDR1 is SGHRS and CDR2 is YFSETQ. The CDR3 loop spans 13 amino acids.

This clone was seen only a few times. This chain connects TRBV5-1 to TRBJ2-7; 10 bases align to TRBD2. The germline V gene encodes CDR1 SGHRS and CDR2 YFSETQ. Losses at the gene ends were 2 bases for V and 2 bases for J; bases not matched to a gene: 4. The CDR3 spans 15 residues. DNA for the CDR3: TGCGCCAGCAGCTTAGCGGGAGGGCCGGCCTACGAGCAGTACTTC. The encoded protein is CASSLAGGPAYEQYF.

In the case of this clone: This sample includes further DNA sequences coding for the same CDR3. The chain combines TRBV2 with TRBJ1-5, with 7 bases identical to TRBD1. V dropped 5 bases and J dropped 2; count of bases not matched to a gene: 3. Per the germline V gene, CDR1 is SNHLY and CDR2 is FYNNEI. The CDR3 runs 14 residues. The CDR3 DNA reads as TGTGCCAGCAGTCGACAGGGAGGCAATCAGCCCCAGCATTTT. It specifies CASSRQGGNQPQHF.